This TCR beta chain stems from a study of identical twins. Study results and caveats: The study found that models underestimated out-of-frame TCR alpha sharing in monozygotic twins. There was an excess of low generation probability in the out-of-frame alpha sequences that twins shared.

The ends were cut back, 3 bases at V and 5 bases at J, with 10 bases in the middle. This CDR3 comprises 13 residues. Each CDR3 protein is one row after TCRdb ran MiXCR on the 5' RACE reads. The sample includes nearly 900,000 distinct CDR3 sequences, around an eighth of them seen just once. This clonotype showed up many times. Its cognate antigen is unknown. These data also formed part of another study, on yellow fever vaccine responses in identical twins.

The V call is TRBV12-3 or TRBV12-4, the J call TRBJ1-1; D call uncertain. This TCR came from a woman younger than 30 in good health. Sequencing was performed on PBMCs. CDR3 amino acids: CASSFLRETEAFF. The CDR3 DNA is TGTGCCAGCAGTTTCCTCCGGGAAACTGAAGCTTTCTTT.